Reported below is one T cell receptor (beta chain). Primers used in a second PCR of about 7 to 12 cycles were a sample-barcoded 5' primer and a J-beta primer mix. TCRdb itself ran the 5' RACE reads through MiXCR, one entry per CDR3 protein. The sample holds around 990,000 distinct CDR3 sequences, roughly two fifths seen once. This sample was included in a study of blood T cells in healthy people across ages. Material: blood. The receptor was derived from a man aged 18 to 29 in good health.

The CDR3 DNA sequence: TGCAGTGCTAGAGATCGGGGGGCCACTGAAGCTTTCTTT. Residues: CSARDRGATEAFF. The chain joins TRBV20-1 to TRBJ1-1; tentatively, D is TRBD1 (6 bases). This CDR3 contains 13 residues. Germline V gene data show CDR1 as DFQATT and CDR2 as SNEGSKA (reference sequence). The V end was cut by 0 bases, the J end by 4 bases, with 9 bases between.